These 30 T cell receptor beta chains originate from one sample sequenced in a study of regulatory T cells in long-lasting Graves disease. To make TCR beta libraries, researchers used iRepertoire HTBI primers and Arm-PCR of CDR3 regions. TCRdb used MiXCR to reprocess the multiplex PCR reads, holding one entry per CDR3 protein. The sample yields roughly 430,000 distinct CDR3 sequences, 20% to 25% seen once. Time point of the sample: persistent/refractory GD, antithyroid drugs over 5 years with positive TRAb. RNA from PBMCs was the source of the TCR library. The material was peripheral blood mononuclear cells (PBMCs), obtained when the disease was refractory, from a patient treated with antithyroid drugs. The origin of the receptors is a female donor with Graves disease.

This clonotype was seen repeatedly, ten times or more. The V gene is TRBV6-1, the J gene TRBJ1-1; D remains unclear. The CDR3 has 15 residues. Per the germline V gene, CDR1 is MNHNS and CDR2 is SASEGT. V dropped 5 bases and J dropped 0 bases, with 13 bases sitting between them. The CDR3 nucleotides are TGTGCCAGCAGTCCCACGGGCGGGATGAACACTGAAGCTTTCTTT. It specifies CASSPTGGMNTEAFF.

The chain carries TRBV29-1 and TRBJ2-7, with D unclear. Looked up from germline, CDR1 is SQVTM and CDR2 is ANQGSEA. The CDR3 length is 13 residues. V shed 4 bases and J shed 7 bases, with 17 bases lying between them. The CDR3 region is CSVAPRDSREQYF. The CDR3 nucleotides are TGCAGCGTTGCCCCCAGAGATTCTCGGGAGCAGTACTTC.

There are many counts of this clonotype. The chain links TRBV20-1 to TRBJ1-2, with no clear D. Germline CDR1 DFQATT, CDR2 SNEGSKA (reference sequence). The CDR3 has 11 amino acids. V was trimmed by 6 bases and J by 6 bases, leaving 11 bases between them. CDR3 DNA: TGCAGTGCCATAAGCCTTAATGGCTACACCTTC. The encoded protein is CSAISLNGYTF.

This clonotype was picked up many times. This chain connects TRBV12-3 or TRBV12-4 to TRBJ1-5; weak D call: TRBD1 (5 bases). There are 18 residues in the CDR3. V lost 5 bases, J lost 4 bases, and 24 bases lay in between. The CDR3 coding sequence is TGTGCCAGCAGTCCACACCCCGGGGCTTCTCCGGGTAATCAGCCCCAGCATTTT. Translated: CASSPHPGASPGNQPQHF.

This clonotype was seen a single time. The rearrangement uses TRBV7-9 and TRBJ1-1, with D possibly being TRBD1 (5 bases). Deletions cut 5 bases from V and 1 base from J, with 14 bases between. The CDR3 is 15 amino acids. The germline V gene encodes CDR1 SEHNR and CDR2 FQNEAQ (reference sequence). The CDR3 sequence is CASSPEGQGNTEAFF. The CDR3 bases are TGTGCCAGCAGCCCGGAGGGGCAGGGGAACACTGAAGCTTTCTTT.

This clonotype was detected many times. The gene calls are TRBV6-5 and TRBJ1-2; TRBD1 aligns across 8 bases. CDR1 and CDR2 from the germline V gene are MNHEY and SVGAGI. CDR3 size: 15 residues. With 2 bases clipped from V and 2 bases from J, the junction kept 4 bases outside the gene matches. CDR3 nucleotide sequence: TGTGCCAGCAGTTACCCCCGGACAGGGAACTATGGCTACACCTTC. Protein product: CASSYPRTGNYGYTF.

This clonotype was picked up a small number of times. The chain links TRBV20-1 to TRBJ2-5; no firm D call. This CDR3 has 14 residues. V shed 3 bases and J shed 5 bases, with 16 bases lying between them. Germline assignment: CDR1 DFQATT and CDR2 SNEGSKA (reference sequence). The CDR3 region has the DNA TGCAGTGCTAGCCCTGAGAGTAGTTTGGAGACCCAGTACTTC. Translated, it gives CSASPESSLETQYF.

This CDR3 is CASSGTSTLHNEQFF. In DNA form, the CDR3 reads TGCGCCAGCAGCGGAACTAGTACCCTTCACAATGAGCAGTTCTTC. The chain combines TRBV5-1 with TRBJ2-1, with D tentatively TRBD2 (5 bases). CDR1 is SGHRS, CDR2 YFSETQ, per germline. This CDR3 is 15 amino acids long. Trimming took off 4 bases at V and 5 bases at J, with 16 bases between the two ends. Full variable domain (outside the CDR3, taken from reference TRBV5-1 and TRBJ2-1): KAGVTQTPRYLIKTRGQQVTLSCSPISGHRSVSWYQQTPGQGLQFLFEYFSETQRNKGNFPGRFSGRQFSNSRSEMNVSTLELGDSALYLCASSGTSTLHNEQFFGPGTRLTVL.

This clonotype was detected only a few times. This chain connects TRBV20-1 to TRBJ1-1; a weak D match, TRBD1 (5 bases). Germline CDR1 DFQATT, CDR2 SNEGSKA (reference sequence). The CDR3 spans 14 residues. Between the trimmed V and J ends, which lost 6 bases and 5 bases, there was a span of 19 bases. The CDR3 sequence: CSAPMDTPGTEAFF. CDR3 coding DNA: TGCAGTGCCCCTATGGACACTCCGGGGACTGAAGCTTTCTTT.

This clonotype was detected ten times or more. The chain recombines TRBV11-2 with TRBJ2-7; D is ambiguous. The CDR3 sequence is 14 residues long. V lost 7 bases to trimming and J lost 2 bases, with 15 bases between them. From germline, CDR1 is SGHAT and CDR2 FQNNGV. CDR3 coding DNA: TGTGCCAGCAACCCCGCCGGCAGCACCTACGAGCAGTACTTC. Amino acid sequence: CASNPAGSTYEQYF. Full variable domain (outside the CDR3, taken from reference TRBV11-2 and TRBJ2-7): EAGVAQSPRYKIIEKRQSVAFWCNPISGHATLYWYQQILGQGPKLLIQFQNNGVVDDSQLPKDRFSAERLKGVDSTLKIQPAKLEDSAVYLCASNPAGSTYEQYFGPGTRLTVT.

This clonotype was seen only a few times. The gene calls are TRBV7-2 and TRBJ1-5; TRBD1 matches 9 bases. Germline CDR1 reads SGHTA; CDR2 reads FQGNSA. Trimming removed 3 bases from V and 5 bases from J; junction bases left unmatched: 8. The CDR3 totals 16 residues. This CDR3 reads CASSFRPGQGHQPQHF. The CDR3 nucleotides read TGTGCCAGCAGCTTCAGACCGGGACAGGGTCATCAGCCCCAGCATTTT.

The rearrangement uses TRBV20-1 and TRBJ2-6; 9 nucleotides agree with TRBD2. J lost 0 bases, V lost 3 bases, and 12 bases had no gene match. The CDR3 is 19 amino acids. From germline, CDR1 is DFQATT and CDR2 SNEGSKA (reference sequence). The CDR3 DNA follows: TGCAGTGCTAGGTTTTTAGCGGGAGTAAGTAGCTCTGGGGCCAACGTCCTGACTTTC. Encoded protein: CSARFLAGVSSSGANVLTF.

This clonotype was counted ten times or more. The gene calls are TRBV12-3 or TRBV12-4 and TRBJ1-6, with D perhaps matching TRBD1 (5 bases). V lost 3 bases to trimming and J lost 6 bases, with 21 bases between them. CDR3 length: 18 amino acids. The CDR3 protein is CASSLGRRYRNPNSPLHF. The CDR3 nucleotides are TGTGCCAGCAGTTTGGGGAGACGTTACAGGAATCCTAATTCACCCCTCCACTTT.

There are many counts of this clonotype. The chain joins TRBV6-1 to TRBJ1-4, with 11 nucleotides matching TRBD1. Unmatched junction bases numbered 11, after V lost 8 bases and J lost 0 bases. The length of the CDR3 is 18 residues. The germline CDR1 and CDR2 sequences are MNHNS and SASEGT. Here the CDR3 reads CASGDQGQGGATNEKLFF. The CDR3 region has the DNA TGTGCCAGCGGCGACCAGGGACAGGGGGGCGCAACTAATGAAAAACTGTTTTTT.

This clonotype was detected a few times. The chain recombines TRBV7-9 with TRBJ1-4; D gene ambiguous. The CDR3 has 13 amino acids. CDR1 and CDR2 (germline): SEHNR, FQNEAQ (reference sequence). Trimming took 4 bases from V and 7 from J, leaving 10 bases between them. The DNA for the CDR3 is TGTGCCAGCAGCTCTGGCGGGTCTGAAAAACTGTTTTTT. Its protein is CASSSGGSEKLFF.

This clonotype was found a few times. V and J are TRBV3-1 and TRBJ1-1; D gene uncertain. The germline V gene has CDR1 LGHDT and CDR2 YNNKEL (reference sequence). The CDR3 spans 14 residues. Deletions cut 0 bases from V and 5 bases from J, with 10 bases between. The CDR3 sequence: CASSQDFGGTEAFF. In nucleotides, the CDR3 is TGTGCCAGCAGCCAAGACTTCGGTGGGACTGAAGCTTTCTTT.

In its sample, this clonotype was seen many times. The chain joins TRBV6-1 to TRBJ1-4; unclear D gene. The CDR3 covers 13 residues. Trimming cost V 7 bases and J 11 bases, with 17 bases left between them. The germline CDR1 and CDR2 sequences are MNHNS and SASEGT. The CDR3 nucleotides are TGTGCCAGCATCCATAGTCCGTACGGTAAACTGTTTTTT. It specifies CASIHSPYGKLFF.

This clonotype was detected ten times or more. The genes are TRBV30 and TRBJ2-7; D ambiguous. This CDR3 spans 11 amino acids. Per the germline V gene, CDR1 is GTSNPN and CDR2 is SVGIG (reference sequence). V lost 3 bases and J 9 bases, leaving 12 bases between the germline ends. The CDR3 DNA follows: TGTGCCTGGAGGGTGATAGACGGGCAGTACTTC. This codes for CAWRVIDGQYF.

With respect to this clonotype: A much larger clone is a single base away; this may be a read error. The genes are TRBV9 and TRBJ1-2; possible D gene TRBD1, 6 bases. CDR3 size: 14 residues. Germline-derived CDR1 and CDR2 are SGDLS and YYNGEE. The CDR3 bases are TGTGCCAGCAGCCTCACCTCGGGGGCGGATGGCCACACCTTC. It yields the protein CASSLTSGADGHTF.

To note about this clonotype: One end of the junction is discordant with germline, which a read error may explain. This rearrangement joins TRBV19 to TRBJ2-7; D gene uncertain. CDR3 length equals 13 residues. Germline V CDR1 and CDR2: LNHDA, SQIVND (reference sequence). The CDR3 sequence is CASSIGRTYERYF. Written as DNA, the CDR3 is TGTGCCAGTAGTATTGGCCGAACCTACGAGCGGTACTTC.

This clonotype was detected a few times. The gene calls are TRBV7-9 and TRBJ2-7, with a weak D call TRBD1 (5 bases). CDR1 is SEHNR and CDR2 is FQNEAQ in the germline V gene (reference sequence). Trimming pared 8 bases from V and 6 bases from J, leaving 17 bases between. CDR3 length equals 13 residues. The CDR3 sequence: CASSLQGYAEQYF. For the CDR3, the DNA is TGTGCCAGCTCGCTTCAGGGTTATGCCGAGCAGTACTTC. Filled out from reference TRBV7-9 and TRBJ2-7, the complete variable domain reads DTGVSQNPRHKITKRGQNVTFRCDPISEHNRLYWYRQTLGQGPEFLTYFQNEAQLEKSRLLSDRFSAERPKGSFSTLEIQRTEQGDSAMYLCASSLQGYAEQYFGPGTRLTVT.

This clonotype appeared many times. The chain combines TRBV10-1 with TRBJ1-1; D gene ambiguous. Germline CDR1 and CDR2: WNHNN and SYGVQD (reference sequence). The CDR3 has 14 amino acids. Trimming cost V 6 bases and J 0 bases, with 11 bases left between them. As DNA, the CDR3 is TGCGCCAGCAGCCGAGTTGGAATGAACACTGAAGCTTTCTTT. It encodes CASSRVGMNTEAFF.

V usage is TRBV6-1 and J usage is TRBJ1-3; a weak D match, TRBD1 (5 bases). The CDR3 is 14 residues long. The ends were cut back, 7 bases at V and 4 bases at J, with 14 bases in the middle. In germline, CDR1 is MNHNS, CDR2 SASEGT. CDR3: CASNPGSDGNTIYF. In DNA form, the CDR3 reads TGTGCCAGCAACCCAGGGAGTGACGGAAACACCATATATTTT.

This clonotype was recorded at least ten times. The rearrangement uses TRBV28 and TRBJ2-7; 8 bases agree with TRBD1. This CDR3 region has 15 residues. Germline V CDR1 and CDR2: MDHEN, SYDVKM. Trimming removed 8 bases from V and 0 bases from J; junction bases left unmatched: 9. This chain's CDR3 is CASHSRQGASYEQYF. Here the CDR3 DNA reads TGTGCCAGCCACAGTCGGCAGGGGGCCTCCTACGAGCAGTACTTC.

This clonotype came up a few times. The chain combines TRBV29-1 with TRBJ2-2, with 10 bases aligning to TRBD2. The germline CDR1 and CDR2 sequences are SQVTM and ANQGSEA. Trimming removed 3 bases from V and 0 bases from J; junction bases left unmatched: 4. The CDR3 has 16 residues. CDR3 sequence reads: CSVESSGRSNTGELFF. Written as DNA, the CDR3 is TGCAGCGTTGAGTCTAGCGGGAGATCGAACACCGGGGAGCTGTTTTTT.

This clonotype was seen ten or more times. The genes are TRBV10-3 and TRBJ2-7; 7 bases are a match to TRBD1. The CDR3 spans 14 residues. V lost 6 bases, J lost 2 bases, and 7 bases stayed unmatched. Germline loops: CDR1 ENHRY, CDR2 SYGVKD. Here the CDR3 DNA reads TGTGCCATCAGGGACGACAGGGTACCCTACGAGCAGTACTTC. Translation gives CAIRDDRVPYEQYF.

This clonotype was seen repeatedly, ten times or more. The chain employs TRBV6-2 or TRBV6-3 and TRBJ1-1, with D maybe TRBD1 (5 bases). Germline V lookup: CDR1 MNHEY, CDR2 SVGEGT. The CDR3 consists of 13 residues. V lost 2 bases and J lost 4, with 8 bases in between. CDR3 residues: CASSYMGLTEAFF. The CDR3 DNA reads as TGTGCCAGCAGTTACATGGGGCTCACTGAAGCTTTCTTT.

The chain employs TRBV11-2 and TRBJ2-3, with D unresolved. This CDR3 has 17 amino acids. V lost 5 bases to trimming and J lost 0 bases, with 18 bases between them. Germline loops: CDR1 SGHAT, CDR2 FQNNGV. The CDR3: CASSPRSGPASTDTQYF. CDR3 DNA sequence: TGTGCCAGCAGCCCCAGGAGTGGGCCGGCCAGCACAGATACGCAGTATTTT.

This chain connects TRBV10-1 to TRBJ2-3, with 8 bases fitting TRBD1. The CDR3 extends over 16 amino acids. Unmatched junction bases numbered 9, after V lost 2 bases and J lost 5 bases. Germline CDR1 WNHNN, CDR2 SYGVQD (reference sequence). The DNA for the CDR3 is TGCGCCAGCAGTGAGACTCGGACAGGGACGAAAGATACGCAGTATTTT. This sequence encodes CASSETRTGTKDTQYF.

This clonotype appeared many times. The V gene is TRBV7-3, the J gene TRBJ1-1, with D possibly matching TRBD1 (5 bases). V was trimmed by 0 bases and J by 3 bases, leaving 8 bases between them. The CDR3 runs to 14 residues. Looked up from germline, CDR1 is SGHTA and CDR2 is FQGTGA. CDR3 sequence reads: CASSLTGADTEAFF. The CDR3 nucleotides are TGTGCCAGCAGCTTAACAGGGGCGGACACTGAAGCTTTCTTT.